This paragraph covers one T cell receptor (beta chain) sequence. The sequence runs out 3 residues before the end of the CDR3; the remainder is reconstructed from the germline J gene. The data were produced by immunoSEQ multiplex PCR, yet TCRdb's version contains in-frame clones alone and is incomplete. The clone table shows 20,000 or so clones, with the ten largest holding 6%. This sample is drawn from a study of T cells in women clearing cervical HPV infection. Study-level background: Women with histologically confirmed HPV16-related CIN3 or worse, 2 with invasive cancer, served as cases. Case blood was drawn a median approximately 21 weeks after lesion detection.

V lost 5 bases to trimming and J lost 6 bases, with 13 bases between them. CDR3 length equals 14 residues. From germline, CDR1 is MNHEY and CDR2 SVGEGT. The rearrangement links TRBV6-2 or TRBV6-3 to TRBJ1-4; D possibly corresponds to TRBD1 (6 bases). The sample comprised blood buffy coat. This TCR came from a woman between 18 and 75 years old with a cervical HPV16 infection that either progressed to CIN3+ or cleared (not recorded which). The part of the CDR3 DNA that was read is TGTGCCAGCAGTGGACAGATAGGGGATGAAAAA. Amino acid sequence: CASSGQIGDEK. The full-length CDR3 reads as CASSGQIGDEKLFF.